Shown below are 10 T cell receptor beta chains from a single sample sequenced in a study of cytomegalovirus exposure and HLA in healthy donors. The PCR had 60 Vbeta and 13 Jbeta primers. The table came from immunoSEQ multiplex PCR; TCRdb's copy has only in-frame clones and leaves some out. The sample comprises 150,000 to 200,000 clones, roughly 80% of which are singletons, and about 0.77% rests with the top ten. The specimen was PBMCs. The receptors shown here come from a woman younger than 30 in good health and CMV-seronegative.

V usage is TRBV28 and J usage is TRBJ2-1, with 8 bases fitting TRBD1. The CDR3 covers 15 residues. V was clipped by 2 bases and J by 3 bases; unmatched bases: 3. Germline V gives CDR1 MDHEN, CDR2 SYDVKM. The CDR3 region is CASSLDRGGYNEQFF. DNA of the CDR3: TGTGCCAGCAGTTTAGACAGGGGAGGCTACAATGAGCAGTTCTTC.

The chain combines TRBV21-1 with TRBJ2-6; the D call TRBD1 from the table was never checked on the DNA. TRBV21-1 is noted as a pseudogene. The CDR3 has 19 amino acids. The CDR3 DNA reads as TGTGCCAGCAGCACATGTGAATCGGACAGCTACTCTGGGGCCAACGTCCTGACTTTC. Its protein is CASSTCESDSYSGANVLTF.

The V gene is TRBV7-3, the J gene TRBJ2-2; D ambiguous. The CDR3 consists of 14 residues. Between the trimmed V and J ends, which lost 6 bases and 7 bases, there was a span of 15 bases. CDR1 and CDR2 from the germline V gene are SGHTA and FQGTGA. Here the CDR3 reads CASSYDSLGGELFF. The CDR3 region has the DNA TGTGCCAGCAGTTATGACTCGTTAGGCGGGGAGCTGTTTTTT.

V and J are TRBV11-3 and TRBJ2-3; 11 positions match TRBD2. Germline V gene lookup returns CDR1 SGHNT and CDR2 YENEEA. The CDR3 runs to 16 residues. The V and J ends lost 1 base and 0 bases, in that order; junction bases with no gene match: 0. For the CDR3, the DNA is TGTGCCAGCAGCTTAGGGACTAGCGGGAGCACAGATACGCAGTATTTT. This sequence encodes CASSLGTSGSTDTQYF.

The chain couples TRBV6-6 to TRBJ1-4, with 8 bases fitting TRBD1. Per the germline V gene, CDR1 is MNHNY and CDR2 is SVGAGI (reference sequence). V trimming: 2 bases; J trimming: 4 bases; junction bases outside the gene matches: 0. The CDR3 runs to 14 residues. The CDR3 spells CASSYGQGNEKLFF. CDR3 coding DNA: TGTGCCAGCAGTTACGGACAGGGTAATGAAAAACTGTTTTTT.

V usage is TRBV2 and J usage is TRBJ2-3; unclear D gene. The length of the CDR3 is 15 residues. The germline V gene encodes CDR1 SNHLY and CDR2 FYNNEI. Deletions cut 7 bases from V and 1 base from J, with 15 bases between. The CDR3, as DNA: TGTGCCAGCATCTCGGTTTATTCCCGCACAGATACGCAGTATTTT. Encoded protein: CASISVYSRTDTQYF.

The chain links TRBV29-1 to TRBJ2-3, with 9 bases matching TRBD1. This CDR3 is built from 16 residues. The germline gives CDR1 SQVTM, CDR2 ANQGSEA. The V gene end was trimmed by 3 bases and the J gene end by 2 bases; junction bases not matched to a gene: 9. CDR3 loop: CSVDRSRTGVTDTQYF. The CDR3 DNA reads as TGCAGCGTTGACCGTTCACGGACAGGGGTCACAGATACGCAGTATTTT.

The chain couples TRBV10-1 to TRBJ2-2; TRBD1 is a possible D gene (5 bases). The CDR3 has 12 amino acids. Germline loops: CDR1 WNHNN, CDR2 SYGVQD (reference sequence). Between the trimmed V and J ends, which lost 8 bases and 1 base, there was a span of 5 bases. The CDR3 coding sequence is TGCGCCAGCGGACAGAACACCGGGGAGCTGTTTTTT. Its protein is CASGQNTGELFF.

The rearrangement joins TRBV19 to TRBJ2-7; TRBD2 matches 7 bases. V lost 4 bases, J lost 5 bases, and 11 bases stayed unmatched. The germline gives CDR1 LNHDA, CDR2 SQIVND (reference sequence). This CDR3 spans 15 amino acids. The CDR3 here is CASSRGLRGFDEQYF. In DNA form, the CDR3 reads TGTGCCAGTAGTAGGGGACTAAGGGGTTTCGACGAGCAGTACTTC.

This clone was observed a handful of times. The chain links TRBV4-1 to TRBJ1-5, with TRBD1 identical over 8 bases. This CDR3 has 19 residues. CDR1 MGHRA and CDR2 YSYEKL come from the germline V gene. Germline trimming cut 0 bases from V and 4 bases from J; bases unmatched to any gene: 14. CDR3 sequence: CASSQDSGGQGVRNQPQHF. Written as DNA, the CDR3 is TGCGCCAGCAGCCAAGATTCAGGCGGACAGGGAGTTAGAAATCAGCCCCAGCATTTT.